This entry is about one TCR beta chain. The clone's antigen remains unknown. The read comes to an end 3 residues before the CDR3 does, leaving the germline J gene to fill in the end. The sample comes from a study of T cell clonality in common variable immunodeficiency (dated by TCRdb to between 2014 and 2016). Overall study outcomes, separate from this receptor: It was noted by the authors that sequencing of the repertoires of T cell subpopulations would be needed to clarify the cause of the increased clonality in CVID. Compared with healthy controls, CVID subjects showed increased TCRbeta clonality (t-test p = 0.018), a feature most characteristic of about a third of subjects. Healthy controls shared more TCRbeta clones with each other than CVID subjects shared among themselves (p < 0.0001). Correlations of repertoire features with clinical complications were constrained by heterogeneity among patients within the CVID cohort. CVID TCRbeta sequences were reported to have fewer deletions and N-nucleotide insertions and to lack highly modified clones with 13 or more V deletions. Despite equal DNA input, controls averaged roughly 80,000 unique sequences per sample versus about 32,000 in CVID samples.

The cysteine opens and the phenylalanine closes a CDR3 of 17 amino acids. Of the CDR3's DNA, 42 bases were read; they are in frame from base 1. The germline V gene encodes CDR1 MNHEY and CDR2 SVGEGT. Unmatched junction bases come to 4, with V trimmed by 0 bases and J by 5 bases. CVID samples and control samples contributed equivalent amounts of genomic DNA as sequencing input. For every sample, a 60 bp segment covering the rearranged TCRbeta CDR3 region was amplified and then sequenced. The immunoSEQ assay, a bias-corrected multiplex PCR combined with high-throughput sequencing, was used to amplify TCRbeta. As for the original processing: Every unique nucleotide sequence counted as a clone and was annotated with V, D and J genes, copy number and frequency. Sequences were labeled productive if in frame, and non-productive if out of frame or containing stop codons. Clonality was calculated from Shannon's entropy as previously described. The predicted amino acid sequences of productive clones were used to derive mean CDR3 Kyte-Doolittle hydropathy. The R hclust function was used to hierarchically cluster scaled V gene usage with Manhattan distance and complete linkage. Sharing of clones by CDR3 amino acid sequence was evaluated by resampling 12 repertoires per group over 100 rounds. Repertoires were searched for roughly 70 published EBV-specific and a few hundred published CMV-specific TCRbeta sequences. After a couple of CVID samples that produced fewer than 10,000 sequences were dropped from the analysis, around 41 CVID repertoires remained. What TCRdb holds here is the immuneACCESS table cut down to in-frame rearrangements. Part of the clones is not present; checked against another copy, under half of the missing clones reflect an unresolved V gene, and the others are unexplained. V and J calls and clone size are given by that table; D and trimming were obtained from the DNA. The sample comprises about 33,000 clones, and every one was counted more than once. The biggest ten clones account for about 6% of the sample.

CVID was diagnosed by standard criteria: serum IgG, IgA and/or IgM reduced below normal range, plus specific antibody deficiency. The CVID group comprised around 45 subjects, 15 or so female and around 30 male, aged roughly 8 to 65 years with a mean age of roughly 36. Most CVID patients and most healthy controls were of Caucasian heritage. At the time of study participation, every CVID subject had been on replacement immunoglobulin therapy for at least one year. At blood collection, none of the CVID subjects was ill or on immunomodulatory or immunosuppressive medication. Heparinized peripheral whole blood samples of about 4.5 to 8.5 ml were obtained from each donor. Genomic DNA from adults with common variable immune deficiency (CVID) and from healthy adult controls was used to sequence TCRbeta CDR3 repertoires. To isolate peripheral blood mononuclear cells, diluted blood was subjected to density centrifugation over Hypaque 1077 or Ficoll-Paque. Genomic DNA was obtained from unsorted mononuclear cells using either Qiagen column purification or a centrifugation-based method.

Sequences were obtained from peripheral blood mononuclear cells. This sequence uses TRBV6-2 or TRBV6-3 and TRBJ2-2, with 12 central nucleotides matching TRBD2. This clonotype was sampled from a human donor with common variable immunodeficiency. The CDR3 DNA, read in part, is TGTGCCAGCAGTTACTCCGGGCTAGCGGGGGGGACCGGGGAG. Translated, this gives CASSYSGLAGGTGE. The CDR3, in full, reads CASSYSGLAGGTGELFF.